Here is one TCR beta chain with its context. This entry comes from a study of beta chain features in type 1 diabetes. Trimming left V 2 bases short and J 4 bases short, with 11 bases between. The CDR3 spans 14 residues. Germline CDR1 is SGHTA and CDR2 is FQGNSA. The authors reverse transcribed all of the isolated RNA, so sequencing captured expressed TCRB transcripts. Here immunoSEQ multiplex PCR was the method, and the copy in TCRdb shows in-frame clones only, minus some. The table lists fewer than 150,000 clones, less than 9% of them singletons. What was sequenced was central memory CD4+ T cells from blood. The receptor was isolated from a woman aged 30 to 39 in good health. J is TRBJ1-2 and V is TRBV7-2; D might be TRBD1 (5 bases). In nucleotides, the CDR3 is TGTGCCAGCAGCTTACGAGGGGAGGGCTATGGCTACACCTTC. It translates to CASSLRGEGYGYTF.